The clone carrying this T cell receptor (beta chain) was observed a handful of times. Its antigen is unidentified. Libraries were prepared by immunoSEQ multiplex PCR; TCRdb keeps only in-frame clonotypes and omits some of them. The sample holds some 200,000 clones, approximately 72% seen once. PBMCs that had been cryopreserved were the source of 2 to 2.5 micrograms of genomic DNA for TCR beta libraries. The sample comes from a study of cytotoxic CD8 clonotypes in ibrutinib-treated CLL. Whole-study context: Overall, roughly 25 responses were partial and 2 complete; following median around 70 months, 14 patients stayed remitted and around twelve progressed.

Trimming pared 10 bases from V and 0 bases from J, leaving 10 bases between. CDR1 is MNHEY and CDR2 is SVGAGI in the germline V gene. The CDR3 totals 12 residues. Study results and limitations: The study found public clonotypes uncommon, contracting or stable on treatment. Baseline clonality, higher than in age-matched healthy donors, tracked circulating CD8+ T-cell counts.

The sequencing here drew on PBMCs, taken after 24 months of ibrutinib treatment. The sequence derives from a human donor with chronic lymphocytic leukemia. The chain couples TRBV6-5 to TRBJ2-7; no clear D. CDR3 DNA sequence: TGTGCCACCAAGACCAGCTCCTACGAGCAGTACTTC. Translated, it gives CATKTSSYEQYF.